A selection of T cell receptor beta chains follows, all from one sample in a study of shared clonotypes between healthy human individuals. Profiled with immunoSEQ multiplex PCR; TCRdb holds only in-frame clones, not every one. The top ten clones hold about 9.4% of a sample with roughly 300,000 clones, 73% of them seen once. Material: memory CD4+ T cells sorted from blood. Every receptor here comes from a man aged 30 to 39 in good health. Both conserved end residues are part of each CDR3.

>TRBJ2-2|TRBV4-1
CASSQGPSLAAPNTGELFF
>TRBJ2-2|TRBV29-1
CSASPEAGELFF
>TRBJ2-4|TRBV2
CASRIGEHIQYF
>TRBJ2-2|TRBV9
CASSVLAEGTGELFF
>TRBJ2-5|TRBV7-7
CASSPEAGRETQYF
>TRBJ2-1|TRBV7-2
CASSLFDEQFF
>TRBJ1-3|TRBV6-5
CASSSQPVPSGNTIYF
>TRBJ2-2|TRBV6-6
CASMNRGANTGELFF
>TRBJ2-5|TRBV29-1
CSVTGDNRETQYF
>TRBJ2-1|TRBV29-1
CSVDPGLEQFF
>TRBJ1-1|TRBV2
CASSPRQGETTEAFF
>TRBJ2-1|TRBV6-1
CASSAVAGGAYNEQFF
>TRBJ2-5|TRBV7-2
CASSLGRSQETQYF
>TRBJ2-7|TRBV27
CASSLAGSLYEQYF
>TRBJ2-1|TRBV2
CASSWSGLAGVYNEQFF
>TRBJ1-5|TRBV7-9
CASSEVVGTDSNQPQHF
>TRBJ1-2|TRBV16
CASSQSGGVGYTF
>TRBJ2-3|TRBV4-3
CASSQDWRQGLMTDTQYF
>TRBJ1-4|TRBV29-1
CSATGGKEKLFF
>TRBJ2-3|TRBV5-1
CASSLVKSADTQYF